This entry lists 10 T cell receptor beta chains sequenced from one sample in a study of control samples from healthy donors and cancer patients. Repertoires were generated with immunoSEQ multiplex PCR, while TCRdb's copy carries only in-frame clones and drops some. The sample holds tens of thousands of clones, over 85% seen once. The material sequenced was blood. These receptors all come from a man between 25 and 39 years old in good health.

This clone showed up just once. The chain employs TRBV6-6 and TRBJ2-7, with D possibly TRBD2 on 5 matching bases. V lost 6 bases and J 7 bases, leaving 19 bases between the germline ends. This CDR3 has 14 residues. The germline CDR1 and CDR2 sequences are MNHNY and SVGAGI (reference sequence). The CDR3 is CASSLGLPDREQYF. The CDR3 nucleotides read TGTGCCAGCAGCCTCGGACTTCCCGACCGGGAGCAGTACTTC.

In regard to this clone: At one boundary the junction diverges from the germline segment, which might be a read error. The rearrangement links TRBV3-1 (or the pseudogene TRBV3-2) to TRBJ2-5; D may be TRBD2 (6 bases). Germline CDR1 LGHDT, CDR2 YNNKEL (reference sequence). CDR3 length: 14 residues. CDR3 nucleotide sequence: TGTGCCAGCACCCAAAGAGGAGGGATGGAGACCCAGTACTTC. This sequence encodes CASTQRGGMETQYF.

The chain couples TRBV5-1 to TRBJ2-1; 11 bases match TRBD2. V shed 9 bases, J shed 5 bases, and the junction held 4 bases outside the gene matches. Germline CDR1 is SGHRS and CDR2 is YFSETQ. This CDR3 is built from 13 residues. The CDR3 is CATRLAGNNEQFF. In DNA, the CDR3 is TGCGCCACGCGACTAGCGGGGAACAATGAGCAGTTCTTC.

The CDR3 DNA is TGTGCCAGCAGCCAAGTAAGGGGCTCCCAAGAGACCCAGTACTTC. It encodes CASSQVRGSQETQYF. This sequence joins TRBV3-1 (or the pseudogene TRBV3-2) and TRBJ2-5; D is possibly TRBD1 (5 bases). Germline-derived CDR1 and CDR2 are LGHDT and YNNKEL (reference sequence). The CDR3 length is 15 residues. Trimming pared 1 base from V and 1 base from J, leaving 10 bases between.

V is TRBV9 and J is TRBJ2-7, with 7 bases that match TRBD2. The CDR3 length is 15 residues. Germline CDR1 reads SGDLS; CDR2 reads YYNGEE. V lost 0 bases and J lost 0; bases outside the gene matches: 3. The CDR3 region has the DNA TGTGCCAGCAGCGTAGGGGGGGACTACTCCTACGAGCAGTACTTC. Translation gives CASSVGGDYSYEQYF.

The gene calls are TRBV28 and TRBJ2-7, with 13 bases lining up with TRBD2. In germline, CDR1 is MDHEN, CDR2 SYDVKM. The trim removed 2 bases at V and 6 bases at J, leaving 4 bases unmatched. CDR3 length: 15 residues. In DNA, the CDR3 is TGTGCCAGCAGTTTAAGTGGGACTAGCGGGACCGAGCAGTACTTC. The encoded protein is CASSLSGTSGTEQYF.

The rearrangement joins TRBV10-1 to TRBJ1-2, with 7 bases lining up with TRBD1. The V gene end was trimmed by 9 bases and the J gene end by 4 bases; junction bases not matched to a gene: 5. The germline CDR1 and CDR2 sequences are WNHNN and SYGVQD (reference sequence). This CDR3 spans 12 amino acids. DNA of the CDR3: TGCGCCAGGACCGACAGGGCCTATGGCTACACCTTC. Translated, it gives CARTDRAYGYTF.

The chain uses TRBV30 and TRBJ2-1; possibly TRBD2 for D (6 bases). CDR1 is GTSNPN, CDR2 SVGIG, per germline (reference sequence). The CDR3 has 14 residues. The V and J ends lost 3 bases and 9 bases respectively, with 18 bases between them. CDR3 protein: CAWRSDLIGGEQFF. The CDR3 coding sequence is TGTGCCTGGAGGTCAGACCTGATCGGGGGTGAGCAGTTCTTC.

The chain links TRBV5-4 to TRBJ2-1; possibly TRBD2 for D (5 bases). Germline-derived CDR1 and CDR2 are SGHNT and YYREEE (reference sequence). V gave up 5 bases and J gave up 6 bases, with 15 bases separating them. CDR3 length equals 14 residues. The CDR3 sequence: CASSYITTSNEQFF. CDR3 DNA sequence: TGTGCCAGCAGTTACATAACTACTAGCAATGAGCAGTTCTTC. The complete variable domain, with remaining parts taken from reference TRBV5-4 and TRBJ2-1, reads ETGVTQSPTHLIKTRGQQVTLRCSSQSGHNTVSWYQQALGQGPQFIFQYYREEENGRGNFPPRFSGLQFPNYSSELNVNALELDDSALYLCASSYITTSNEQFFGPGTRLTVL.

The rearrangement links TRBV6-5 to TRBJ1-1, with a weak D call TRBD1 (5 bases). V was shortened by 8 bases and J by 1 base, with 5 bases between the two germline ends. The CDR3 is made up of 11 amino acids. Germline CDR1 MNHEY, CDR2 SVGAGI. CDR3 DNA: TGTGCCAGCGACAGGAACACTGAAGCTTTCTTT. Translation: CASDRNTEAFF.